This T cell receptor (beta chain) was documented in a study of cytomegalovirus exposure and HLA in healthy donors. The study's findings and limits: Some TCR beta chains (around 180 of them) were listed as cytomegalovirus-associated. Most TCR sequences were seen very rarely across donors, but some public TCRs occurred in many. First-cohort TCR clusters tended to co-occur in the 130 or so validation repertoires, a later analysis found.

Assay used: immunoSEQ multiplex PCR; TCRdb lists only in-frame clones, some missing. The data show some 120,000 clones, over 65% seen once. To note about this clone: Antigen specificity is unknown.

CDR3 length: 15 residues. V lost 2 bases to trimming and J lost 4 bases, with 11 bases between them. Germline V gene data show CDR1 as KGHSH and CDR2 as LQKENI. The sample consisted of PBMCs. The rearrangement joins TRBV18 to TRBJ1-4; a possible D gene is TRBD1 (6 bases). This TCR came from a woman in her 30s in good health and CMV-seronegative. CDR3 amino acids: CASSPGGAGNEKLFF. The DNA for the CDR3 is TGTGCCAGCTCACCAGGGGGCGCCGGTAATGAAAAACTGTTTTTT.